This T cell receptor (beta chain) was sequenced for a study of shared clonotypes between healthy human individuals. The assay was immunoSEQ multiplex PCR, and TCRdb's table has in-frame clones only and misses some. The profile shows some 470,000 clones, approximately 80% of them singletons. The sample was PBMCs. The TCR was taken from a woman aged 40-49 years in good health. Some clones in this sample may be carry-over from other donors' samples.

CDR3 coding DNA: TGCAGCGTGGATGATAGCACAGATACGCAGTATTTT. The encoded protein is CSVDDSTDTQYF. The chain recombines TRBV29-1 with TRBJ2-3; D not resolved. Germline V CDR1 and CDR2: SQVTM, ANQGSEA. V lost 6 bases and J lost 0, with 7 bases in between. The CDR3 loop spans 12 amino acids.